Presented here are 14 T cell receptor beta chains from one specimen sequenced in a study of blood T cell repertoires in COVID-19. Profiling relied on immunoSEQ multiplex PCR, and the TCRdb table lists in-frame clones only, not all of them. The sample consists of about 180,000 clones, about 86% of them appearing once. The source material was peripheral blood. All receptors derive from a man between 70 and 80 years old with active or convalescent COVID-19.

In its sample, this clone was seen a few times. V usage is TRBV9 and J usage is TRBJ1-5; D not resolved. The V end lost 0 bases, the J end lost 3 bases, and 4 bases lay between the germline ends. Germline values: CDR1 SGDLS, CDR2 YYNGEE. The CDR3 contains 13 residues. The CDR3 spells CASSVAINQPQHF. The DNA for the CDR3 is TGTGCCAGCAGCGTAGCAATCAATCAGCCCCAGCATTTT.

The rearrangement joins TRBV19 to TRBJ1-1; D may be TRBD1 (5 bases). This CDR3 has 12 amino acids. V lost 5 bases and J lost 7, with 11 bases in between. Germline values: CDR1 LNHDA, CDR2 SQIVND (reference sequence). The CDR3 nucleotides read TGTGCCAGTAGTTTCCAGGGTGTTGAAGCTTTCTTT. This codes for CASSFQGVEAFF.

This chain links TRBV4-3 with TRBJ2-6; 8 nucleotides align to TRBD1. Germline V gene data show CDR1 as LGHNA and CDR2 as YSLEER. With V trimmed by 2 bases and J by 4 bases, 4 bases remained unmatched. The CDR3 extends over 16 amino acids. The CDR3 coding sequence is TGCGCCAGCAGCCAACTGACAGGGGCCGGGGCCAACGTCCTGACTTTC. Translation: CASSQLTGAGANVLTF.

The chain carries TRBV25-1 and TRBJ1-1; 10 bases line up with TRBD1. The V and J ends lost 5 bases and 2 bases, in that order; junction bases with no gene match: 5. From germline, CDR1 is MGHDK and CDR2 SYGVNS. The CDR3 contains 15 residues. CDR3 bases: TGTGCCAGCAGTCCGCGACAGGGGGCAAACACTGAAGCTTTCTTT. It is translated as CASSPRQGANTEAFF. Combining the CDR3 with reference TRBV25-1 and TRBJ1-1 gives the whole variable domain EADIYQTPRYLVIGTGKKITLECSQTMGHDKMYWYQQDPGMELHLIHYSYGVNSTEKGDLSSESTVSRIRTEHFPLTLESARPSHTSQYLCASSPRQGANTEAFFGQGTRLTVV.

The chain carries TRBV5-4 and TRBJ2-3, with 9 bases identical to TRBD2. This CDR3 has 18 amino acids. CDR1 and CDR2 from the germline V gene are SGHNT and YYREEE (reference sequence). V gave up 4 bases and J gave up 8 bases; unmatched junction bases: 20. This CDR3 is CASSPNPNSGSFARTQYF. CDR3 nucleotides: TGTGCCAGCAGCCCGAACCCCAATAGCGGGAGTTTCGCCCGTACGCAGTATTTT. The full variable domain, with the rest looked up from reference TRBV5-4 and TRBJ2-3, is ETGVTQSPTHLIKTRGQQVTLRCSSQSGHNTVSWYQQALGQGPQFIFQYYREEENGRGNFPPRFSGLQFPNYSSELNVNALELDDSALYLCASSPNPNSGSFARTQYFGPGTRLTVL.

The CDR3: CASSLRWQGLVNTEAFF. The CDR3 coding sequence is TGCGCCAGCAGCCTACGGTGGCAGGGATTAGTGAACACTGAAGCTTTCTTT. The gene calls are TRBV5-1 and TRBJ1-1; weak D call: TRBD1 (5 bases). V lost 4 bases and J 0 bases, leaving 19 bases between the germline ends. Germline V lookup: CDR1 SGHRS, CDR2 YFSETQ. The CDR3 covers 17 residues.

This clone was recorded once. V is TRBV15 and J is TRBJ2-3; possible D gene TRBD2, 6 bases. CDR1 and CDR2 from the germline V gene are LNHNV and YYDKDF (reference sequence). The CDR3 has 15 residues. V lost 1 base to trimming and J lost 2 bases, with 10 bases between them. The CDR3: CATSRGGVHTDTQYF. The CDR3 DNA sequence: TGTGCCACCAGCAGAGGGGGGGTCCACACAGATACGCAGTATTTT.

The chain recombines TRBV9 with TRBJ1-2; D not certain. V was trimmed by 3 bases and J by 7 bases, leaving 22 bases between them. The CDR3 sequence is 16 residues long. Germline CDR1 SGDLS, CDR2 YYNGEE. The CDR3 loop reads CASSAFPGPTDLGYTF. In DNA, the CDR3 is TGTGCCAGCAGCGCCTTCCCAGGTCCTACTGATCTTGGCTACACCTTC. The complete variable domain, with remaining parts taken from reference TRBV9 and TRBJ1-2, reads DSGVTQTPKHLITATGQRVTLRCSPRSGDLSVYWYQQSLDQGLQFLIQYYNGEERAKGNILERFSAQQFPDLHSELNLSSLELGDSALYFCASSAFPGPTDLGYTFGSGTRLTVV.

This chain connects TRBV7-2 to TRBJ2-7, with D unresolved. V dropped 1 base and J dropped 0 bases, with 13 bases sitting between them. Looked up from germline, CDR1 is SGHTA and CDR2 is FQGNSA. CDR3 size: 16 residues. The CDR3 sequence is CASSLDISPYSYEQYF. The CDR3 DNA reads as TGTGCCAGCAGCTTAGACATCTCTCCTTACTCCTACGAGCAGTACTTC.

The J gene is TRBJ1-4, the V gene TRBV7-9; 9 bases are a match to TRBD1. CDR1 SEHNR and CDR2 FQNEAQ come from the germline V gene (reference sequence). The CDR3 spans 15 residues. Trimming at V came to 3 bases and at J to 8 bases, leaving 7 bases not matched to a gene. CDR3 sequence reads: CASSFAGTGREKLFF. As DNA, the CDR3 is TGTGCCAGCAGCTTCGCAGGGACAGGGAGAGAAAAACTGTTTTTT.

This clone was picked up a small number of times. The rearrangement links TRBV19 to TRBJ2-1; TRBD2 is a possible D gene (6 bases). CDR3 size: 16 residues. Germline CDR1 is LNHDA and CDR2 is SQIVND (reference sequence). The V gene lost 3 bases and the J gene lost 1 base, with 13 bases spanning the gap. The CDR3 DNA follows: TGTGCCAGTAGTATTAAGGCCGGGAGATCCTACAATGAGCAGTTCTTC. It is translated as CASSIKAGRSYNEQFF.

The V gene is TRBV5-4, the J gene TRBJ2-7; a weak D match, TRBD1 (5 bases). Germline CDR1 SGHNT, CDR2 YYREEE (reference sequence). Trimming stripped 5 bases from V and 1 base from J, with 19 bases between. This CDR3 is 16 amino acids long. CDR3: CASSPRAPGNSYEQYF. In nucleotides, the CDR3 is TGTGCCAGCAGTCCCCGTGCCCCAGGGAATTCCTACGAGCAGTACTTC.

The rearrangement joins TRBV19 to TRBJ2-4; possible D gene TRBD1, 5 bases. Per the germline V gene, CDR1 is LNHDA and CDR2 is SQIVND (reference sequence). CDR3 length equals 16 residues. V lost 1 base to trimming and J lost 0 bases, with 10 bases between them. CDR3 loop: CASSIGTGIAKNIQYF. The CDR3 region has the DNA TGTGCCAGTAGTATAGGTACAGGAATAGCCAAAAACATTCAGTACTTC. The full variable domain, rest sourced from reference TRBV19 and TRBJ2-4, is DGGITQSPKYLFRKEGQNVTLSCEQNLNHDAMYWYRQDPGQGLRLIYYSQIVNDFQKGDIAEGYSVSREKKESFPLTVTSAQKNPTAFYLCASSIGTGIAKNIQYFGAGTRLSVL.

V usage is TRBV27 and J usage is TRBJ1-6; 7 nucleotides agree with TRBD1. Germline-derived CDR1 and CDR2 are MNHEY and SMNVEV (reference sequence). The CDR3 contains 14 residues. Trimming removed 5 bases from V and 5 bases from J; junction bases left unmatched: 3. CDR3 sequence reads: CASSTGQDNSPLHF. The CDR3 DNA follows: TGTGCCAGCAGTACCGGACAGGATAATTCACCCCTCCACTTT.